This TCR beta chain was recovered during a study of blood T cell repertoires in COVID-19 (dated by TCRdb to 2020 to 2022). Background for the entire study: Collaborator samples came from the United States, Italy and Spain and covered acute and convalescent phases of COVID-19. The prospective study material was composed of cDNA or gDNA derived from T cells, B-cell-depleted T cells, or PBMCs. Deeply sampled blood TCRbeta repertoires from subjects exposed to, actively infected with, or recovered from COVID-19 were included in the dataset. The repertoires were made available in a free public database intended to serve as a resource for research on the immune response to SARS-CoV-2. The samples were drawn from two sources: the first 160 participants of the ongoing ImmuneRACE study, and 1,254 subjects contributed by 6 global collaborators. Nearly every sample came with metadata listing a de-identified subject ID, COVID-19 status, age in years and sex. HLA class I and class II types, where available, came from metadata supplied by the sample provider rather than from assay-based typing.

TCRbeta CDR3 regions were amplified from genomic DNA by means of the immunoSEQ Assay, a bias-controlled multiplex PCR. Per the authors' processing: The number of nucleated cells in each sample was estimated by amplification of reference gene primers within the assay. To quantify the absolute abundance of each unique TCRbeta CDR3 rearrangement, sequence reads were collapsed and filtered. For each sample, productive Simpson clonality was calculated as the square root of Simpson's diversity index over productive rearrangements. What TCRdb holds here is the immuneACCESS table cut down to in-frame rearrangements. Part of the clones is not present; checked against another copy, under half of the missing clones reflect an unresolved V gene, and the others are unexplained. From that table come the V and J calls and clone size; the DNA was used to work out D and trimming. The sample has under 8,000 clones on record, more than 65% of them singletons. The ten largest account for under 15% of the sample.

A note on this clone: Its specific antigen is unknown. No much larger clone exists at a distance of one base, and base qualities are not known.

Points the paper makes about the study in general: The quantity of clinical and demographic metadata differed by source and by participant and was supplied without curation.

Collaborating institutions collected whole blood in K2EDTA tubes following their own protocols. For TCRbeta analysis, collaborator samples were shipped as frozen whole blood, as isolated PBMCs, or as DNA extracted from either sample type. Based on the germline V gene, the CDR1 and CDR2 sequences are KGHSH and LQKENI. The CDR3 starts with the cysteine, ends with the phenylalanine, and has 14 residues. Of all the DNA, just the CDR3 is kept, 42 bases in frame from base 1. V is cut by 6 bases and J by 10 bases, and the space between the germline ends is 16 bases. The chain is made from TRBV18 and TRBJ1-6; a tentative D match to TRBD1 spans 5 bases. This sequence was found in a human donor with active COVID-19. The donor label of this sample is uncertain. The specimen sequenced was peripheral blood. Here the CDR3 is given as CASSPLQVQSPLHF. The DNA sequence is TGTGCCAGCTCCCCCTTACAGGTTCAGTCACCCCTCCACTTT.